This T cell receptor beta chain was identified during a study of tumor and adjacent non-tumor tissue in lung cancer. Study background: Aged about 30 to 76 years, patients included fewer than 11 men and roughly 5 women with stage I to III disease. On average, productive TCRbeta reads reached 4 million to 5 million per sample.

As regards this clonotype: What it binds is unknown. One end of the junction does not line up with germline, which may come from a read error.

The library came from three nested PCR rounds adapted from ARM-PCR protocols. MiXCR, run by TCRdb on the multiplex PCR reads, gives a single entry per CDR3 protein. This sample has tens of thousands of distinct CDR3 sequences, with about three fifths found just once. Whole-study results and caveats: Normal lung showed higher cumulative top 100 clone frequency than tumor. Significantly higher TCR diversity was found in tumor than normal lung.

RNA was extracted from bulk tissue without any cell sorting. The sequenced material came from lung tumor tissue. The TCR comes from a man in his fifties or sixties with non-small cell lung cancer.

The DNA for the CDR3 is TGTGCAAGCAGCCGATCCCCTGGCACAGATATGCAGTATTTT. Translated: CASSRSPGTDMQYF. V is TRBV5-5 and J is TRBJ2-3; no firm D call. CDR1 and CDR2 (germline): SGHKS, YYEKEE (reference sequence). This CDR3 spans 14 amino acids. The complete variable domain, with remaining parts taken from reference TRBV5-5 and TRBJ2-3, reads DAGVTQSPTHLIKTRGQQVTLRCSPISGHKSVSWYQQVLGQGPQFIFQYYEKEERGRGNFPDRFSARQFPNYSSELNVNALLLGDSALYLCASSRSPGTDMQYFGPGTRLTVL.